Listed here are 4 T cell receptor beta chains from one sample, sequenced in a study of shared clonotypes between healthy human individuals. In the naive CD8 group, cells lacked CD45RO and were positively selected for CCR7, so terminally differentiated effector memory CD45RA+ cells were left out. Measured with immunoSEQ multiplex PCR; TCRdb has only the in-frame clones, and not every one. This table holds hundreds of thousands of clones, approximately 92% found once. Material: naive CD8+ T cells sorted from blood. The receptor source for this set is a man in his thirties or forties in good health.

J is TRBJ1-1 and V is TRBV27; TRBD1 aligns across 9 bases. Germline CDR1 reads MNHEY; CDR2 reads SMNVEV (reference sequence). The CDR3 loop spans 16 amino acids. V was pared by 5 bases and J by 4 bases, with 11 bases of the junction left unmatched. CDR3: CASSHSGTGLVTEAFF. CDR3 coding DNA: TGTGCCAGCAGTCATTCCGGGACAGGGTTGGTCACTGAAGCTTTCTTT.

The chain uses TRBV9 and TRBJ1-1; 7 bases fit TRBD1. The germline V gene has CDR1 SGDLS and CDR2 YYNGEE. The CDR3 loop spans 15 amino acids. V lost 0 bases, J lost 3 bases, and 5 bases stayed unmatched. In DNA, the CDR3 is TGTGCCAGCAGCGTAGGACAGGGATTGGACACTGAAGCTTTCTTT. This codes for CASSVGQGLDTEAFF.

The chain has TRBV7-2 and TRBJ2-7, with 9 positions matching TRBD1. The CDR3 extends over 16 amino acids. Germline CDR1 and CDR2: SGHTA and FQGNSA. With 2 bases clipped from V and 1 base from J, the junction kept 6 bases outside the gene matches. The CDR3 is CASSLKGTGTSYEQYF. Written as DNA, the CDR3 is TGTGCCAGCAGCTTAAAAGGGACAGGGACTTCCTACGAGCAGTACTTC.

The chain links TRBV5-5 to TRBJ1-1; TRBD1 is a possible D gene (6 bases). Between the trimmed V and J ends, which lost 1 base and 1 base, there was a span of 8 bases. CDR1 is SGHKS and CDR2 is YYEKEE in the germline V gene (reference sequence). The CDR3 is 14 residues long. In nucleotides, the CDR3 is TGTGCCAGCAGCTTGAGAGGGGGGAACACTGAAGCTTTCTTT. This gives the protein CASSLRGGNTEAFF.